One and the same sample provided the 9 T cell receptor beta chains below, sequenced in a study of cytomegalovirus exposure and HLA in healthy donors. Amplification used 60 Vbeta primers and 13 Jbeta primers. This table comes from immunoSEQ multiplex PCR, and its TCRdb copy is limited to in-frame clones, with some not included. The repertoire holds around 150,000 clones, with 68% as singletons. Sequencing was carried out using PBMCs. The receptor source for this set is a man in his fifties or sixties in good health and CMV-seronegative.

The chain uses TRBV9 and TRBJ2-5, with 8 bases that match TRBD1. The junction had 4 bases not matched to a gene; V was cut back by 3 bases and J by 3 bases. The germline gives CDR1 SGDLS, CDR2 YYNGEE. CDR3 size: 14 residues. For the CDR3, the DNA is TGTGCCAGCAGCGCGGGACAGGAGGAAGAGACCCAGTACTTC. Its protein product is CASSAGQEEETQYF. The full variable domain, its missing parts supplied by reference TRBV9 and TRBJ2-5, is DSGVTQTPKHLITATGQRVTLRCSPRSGDLSVYWYQQSLDQGLQFLIQYYNGEERAKGNILERFSAQQFPDLHSELNLSSLELGDSALYFCASSAGQEEETQYFGPGTRLLVL.

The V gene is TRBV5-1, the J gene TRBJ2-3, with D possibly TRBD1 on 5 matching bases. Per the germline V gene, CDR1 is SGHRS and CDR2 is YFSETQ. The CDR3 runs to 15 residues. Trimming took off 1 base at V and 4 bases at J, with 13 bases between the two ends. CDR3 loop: CASSLLTGASDTQYF. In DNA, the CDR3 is TGCGCCAGCAGCTTGCTTACAGGAGCCTCAGATACGCAGTATTTT.

CDR3 sequence reads: CAFTSGRPLGEQFF. The DNA of the CDR3 is TGTGCCTTTACTAGCGGTCGGCCGTTGGGTGAGCAGTTCTTC. The V gene is TRBV30, the J gene TRBJ2-1; 8 bases agree with TRBD2. Germline CDR1 reads GTSNPN; CDR2 reads SVGIG (reference sequence). After removal of 7 bases from V and 9 bases from J, the junction contained 14 bases not matched to a gene. The CDR3 length is 14 residues.

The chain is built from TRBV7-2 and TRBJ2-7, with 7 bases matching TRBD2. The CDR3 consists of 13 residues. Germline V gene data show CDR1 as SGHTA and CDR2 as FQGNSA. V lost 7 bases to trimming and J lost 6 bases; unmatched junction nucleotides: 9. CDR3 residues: CASMTGTGGEQYF. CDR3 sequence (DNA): TGTGCCAGCATGACTGGGACGGGGGGCGAGCAGTACTTC. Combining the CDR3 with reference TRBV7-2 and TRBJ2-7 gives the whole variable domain GAGVSQSPSNKVTEKGKDVELRCDPISGHTALYWYRQSLGQGLEFLIYFQGNSAPDKSGLPSDRFSAERTGGSVSTLTIQRTQQEDSAVYLCASMTGTGGEQYFGPGTRLTVT.

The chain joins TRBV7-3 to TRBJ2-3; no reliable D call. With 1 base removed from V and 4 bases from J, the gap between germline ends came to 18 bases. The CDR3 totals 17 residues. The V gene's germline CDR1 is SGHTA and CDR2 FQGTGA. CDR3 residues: CASSLILPAVIADTQYF. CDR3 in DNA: TGTGCCAGCAGCTTAATCCTTCCGGCGGTTATAGCAGATACGCAGTATTTT.

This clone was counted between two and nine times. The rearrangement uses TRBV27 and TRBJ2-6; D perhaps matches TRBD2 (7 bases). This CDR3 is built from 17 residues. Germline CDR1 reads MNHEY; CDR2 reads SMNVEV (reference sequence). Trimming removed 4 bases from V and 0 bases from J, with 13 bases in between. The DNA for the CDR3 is TGTGCCAGCAGTTCGGGGGCGGGGGACTCTGGGGCCAACGTCCTGACTTTC. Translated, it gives CASSSGAGDSGANVLTF.

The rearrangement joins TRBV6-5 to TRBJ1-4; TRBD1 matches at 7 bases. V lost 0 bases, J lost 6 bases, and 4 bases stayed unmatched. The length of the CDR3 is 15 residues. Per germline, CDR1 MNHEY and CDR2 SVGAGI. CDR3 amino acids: CASSYSTGRDEKLFF. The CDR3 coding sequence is TGTGCCAGCAGTTACTCGACAGGGCGGGATGAAAAACTGTTTTTT.

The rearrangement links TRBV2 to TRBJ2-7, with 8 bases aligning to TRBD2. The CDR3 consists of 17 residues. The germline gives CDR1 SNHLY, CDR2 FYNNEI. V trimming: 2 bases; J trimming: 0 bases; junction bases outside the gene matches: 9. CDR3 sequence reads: CASSETILTSASYEQYF. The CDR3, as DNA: TGTGCCAGCAGTGAAACCATTTTGACTAGCGCCTCCTACGAGCAGTACTTC.

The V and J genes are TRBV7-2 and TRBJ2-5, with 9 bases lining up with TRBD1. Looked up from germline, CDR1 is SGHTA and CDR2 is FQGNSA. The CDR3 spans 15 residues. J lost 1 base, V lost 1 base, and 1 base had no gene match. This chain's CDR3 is CASSLGTGVQETQYF. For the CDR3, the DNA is TGTGCCAGCAGCTTAGGGACAGGGGTCCAAGAGACCCAGTACTTC.